Shown below are 21 T cell receptor beta chains from a single sample sequenced in a study of shared clonotypes between healthy human individuals. Method: immunoSEQ multiplex PCR; TCRdb's copy keeps in-frame clones and lacks some. Here the sample spans around 1.9 million clones, 85% to 95% being singletons. Cells designated naive CD8 were CD45RO-negative and were positively selected for CCR7, with terminally differentiated effector memory CD45RA+ cells excluded. The sequenced material came from naive CD8+ T cells from PBMCs. All receptors derive from a young man in good health. Some clones in this sample may be carry-over from other donors' samples.

This chain connects TRBV6-5 to TRBJ2-7; 8 bases line up with TRBD1. The CDR3 totals 15 residues. Trimming cost V 2 bases and J 9 bases; bases outside gene matches: 12. CDR1 is MNHEY and CDR2 is SVGAGI in the germline V gene. The CDR3 DNA is TGTGCCAGCAGTTACGGGCCCCCAGGGGGCAGAGGGCAGTACTTC. Translation: CASSYGPPGGRGQYF.

The rearrangement joins TRBV7-6 to TRBJ2-1; TRBD2 might be the D (6 bases). The germline gives CDR1 SGHVS, CDR2 FNYEAQ. The CDR3 has 14 amino acids. Trimming took 4 bases from V and 7 from J, leaving 14 bases between them. The CDR3 loop is CASSSDRLGNEQFF. The CDR3 region has the DNA TGTGCCAGCAGCTCCGACCGACTAGGTAATGAGCAGTTCTTC.

V usage is TRBV28 and J usage is TRBJ2-1; 7 nucleotides agree with TRBD2. V lost 1 base, J lost 8 bases, and 8 bases stayed unmatched. The CDR3 is made up of 15 amino acids. Germline V CDR1 and CDR2: MDHEN, SYDVKM. The DNA for the CDR3 is TGTGCCAGCAGTTTATCCATGCGGGAGACGGATGAGCAGTTCTTC. Protein: CASSLSMRETDEQFF.

This rearrangement joins TRBV25-1 to TRBJ2-2; 9 bases fit TRBD2. V shed 2 bases, J shed 4 bases, and the junction held 2 bases outside the gene matches. Looked up from germline, CDR1 is MGHDK and CDR2 is SYGVNS. The CDR3 has 15 amino acids. The chain's CDR3 is CASSEAGGITGELFF. The CDR3 DNA is TGTGCCAGCAGTGAAGCGGGAGGGATCACCGGGGAGCTGTTTTTT.

The genes are TRBV9 and TRBJ2-1; perhaps TRBD1 as D (6 bases). The CDR3 runs to 15 residues. Trimming stripped 3 bases from V and 10 bases from J, with 20 bases between. CDR1 is SGDLS, CDR2 YYNGEE, per germline. The CDR3 DNA reads TGTGCCAGCAGCGCCGGGACAAACCCTAGGACGGAGCAGTTCTTC. Protein product: CASSAGTNPRTEQFF. Using reference TRBV9 and TRBJ2-1 for the parts outside the CDR3, the full variable domain is DSGVTQTPKHLITATGQRVTLRCSPRSGDLSVYWYQQSLDQGLQFLIQYYNGEERAKGNILERFSAQQFPDLHSELNLSSLELGDSALYFCASSAGTNPRTEQFFGPGTRLTVL.

The chain has TRBV6-5 and TRBJ2-6, with 8 bases aligning to TRBD2. CDR3 size: 16 residues. V gave up 4 bases and J gave up 3 bases; unmatched junction bases: 5. The V gene's germline CDR1 is MNHEY and CDR2 SVGAGI. The chain's CDR3 is CASSSPGLDGANVLTF. The DNA of the CDR3 is TGTGCCAGCAGTTCACCGGGACTAGATGGGGCCAACGTCCTGACTTTC.

The chain is built from TRBV4-2 and TRBJ1-2; unclear D gene. Germline loops: CDR1 LGHNA, CDR2 YNFKEQ. The length of the CDR3 is 15 residues. The ends were cut back, 2 bases at V and 10 bases at J, with 20 bases in the middle. As DNA, the CDR3 is TGTGCCAGCAGCCAACTAACCGTCCGGACGGATATCTACACCTTC. It codes for CASSQLTVRTDIYTF.

The rearrangement uses TRBV5-1 and TRBJ2-7, with D perhaps assigned TRBD1 or TRBD2 (5 bases each). CDR3 length equals 14 residues. Germline CDR1 and CDR2: SGHRS and YFSETQ. The V end was cut by 7 bases, the J end by 5 bases, with 19 bases between. The CDR3 nucleotides read TGCGCCAGCGAAGCCGGGACGGGGCCCAACGAGCAGTACTTC. Amino acid sequence: CASEAGTGPNEQYF.

V and J are TRBV6-5 and TRBJ2-7; perhaps D is TRBD1 or TRBD2 (8 bases each). This CDR3 contains 16 residues. V gave up 3 bases and J gave up 4 bases, with 19 bases separating them. Looked up from germline, CDR1 is MNHEY and CDR2 is SVGAGI. The CDR3 here is CASSYSGGDRTYEQYF. CDR3 nucleotides: TGTGCCAGCAGTTATTCGGGAGGGGACAGGACTTACGAGCAGTACTTC.

The chain combines TRBV6-5 with TRBJ2-1, with no clear D. Germline CDR1 reads MNHEY; CDR2 reads SVGAGI. The CDR3 is made up of 15 amino acids. Trimming stripped 2 bases from V and 4 bases from J, with 12 bases between. The CDR3 nucleotides are TGTGCCAGCAGTTACATTGGATACAGATACAATGAGCAGTTCTTC. Its protein product is CASSYIGYRYNEQFF.

This chain uses TRBV28 with TRBJ2-5, with 8 bases that match TRBD1. From germline, CDR1 is MDHEN and CDR2 SYDVKM. V shed 6 bases and J 2 bases; nucleotides not matched to a gene: 11. This CDR3 region has 16 residues. The CDR3 sequence is CASRDKTGAAQETQYF. In DNA form, the CDR3 reads TGTGCCAGCAGGGATAAGACAGGGGCCGCACAAGAGACCCAGTACTTC.

The V call is TRBV4-3, the J call TRBJ2-3, with D hard to call. Between the trimmed V and J ends, which lost 0 bases and 0 bases, there was a span of 13 bases. Germline V gene lookup returns CDR1 LGHNA and CDR2 YSLEER. This CDR3 contains 17 residues. The CDR3 reads CASSQDKWSPSTDTQYF. The DNA for the CDR3 is TGCGCCAGCAGCCAAGATAAGTGGTCCCCTAGCACAGATACGCAGTATTTT.

As regards this clone: This specimen includes other DNA sequences encoding the same CDR3. The chain recombines TRBV4-1 with TRBJ2-5; 7 nucleotides align to TRBD1. V gave up 2 bases and J gave up 5 bases; unmatched junction bases: 5. CDR3 length: 14 residues. Germline values: CDR1 MGHRA, CDR2 YSYEKL. In DNA, the CDR3 is TGCGCCAGCAGCCAAACAGGGGTCGGTGAGACCCAGTACTTC. Protein sequence: CASSQTGVGETQYF.

This chain joins TRBV28 and TRBJ1-1; D is ambiguous. Trimming stripped 0 bases from V and 0 bases from J, with 17 bases between. This CDR3 has 18 amino acids. CDR1 and CDR2 (germline): MDHEN, SYDVKM. The CDR3 bases are TGTGCCAGCAGTTTATGGTTATCTCCCCAAAAGATGAACACTGAAGCTTTCTTT. Translated: CASSLWLSPQKMNTEAFF.

The V and J genes are TRBV28 and TRBJ2-3; 7 bases agree with TRBD2. CDR1 and CDR2 (germline): MDHEN, SYDVKM. V shed 5 bases and J 0 bases; nucleotides not matched to a gene: 5. The CDR3 has 15 residues. CDR3 loop: CASSRLAESTDTQYF. The CDR3 bases are TGTGCCAGCAGTCGCCTAGCGGAGAGCACAGATACGCAGTATTTT.

The genes are TRBV5-4 and TRBJ2-7; 8 nucleotides align to TRBD1. CDR1 SGHNT and CDR2 YYREEE come from the germline V gene (reference sequence). Trimming removed 2 bases from V and 6 bases from J; junction bases left unmatched: 4. The CDR3 has 13 residues. The CDR3 nucleotides are TGTGCCAGCAGCTTCGGACAGGGTAGCGAGCAGTACTTC. Encoded protein: CASSFGQGSEQYF.

On this clone itself: Distinct nucleotide sequences in the sample also encode this CDR3. The CDR3 here is CASSPRVLSYEQYF. CDR3 nucleotide sequence: TGTGCCAGCAGCCCCCGTGTACTCTCCTACGAGCAGTACTTC. The V and J genes are TRBV7-9 and TRBJ2-7; D is uncertain. V lost 5 bases to trimming and J lost 0 bases, with 11 bases between them. Germline values: CDR1 SEHNR, CDR2 FQNEAQ (reference sequence). This CDR3 is 14 amino acids long.

The chain recombines TRBV27 with TRBJ1-1; no clear D gene. The CDR3 has 13 residues. Germline CDR1 and CDR2: MNHEY and SMNVEV (reference sequence). V lost 2 bases and J 2 bases, leaving 6 bases between the germline ends. The CDR3 DNA reads TGTGCCAGCAGTTTAATGGTAAACACTGAAGCTTTCTTT. Amino acid sequence: CASSLMVNTEAFF.

This clone has more than one count but fewer than ten. The chain links TRBV29-1 to TRBJ1-1; D remains unclear. Germline CDR1 SQVTM, CDR2 ANQGSEA. The CDR3 length is 14 residues. The V and J ends lost 2 bases and 2 bases respectively, with 12 bases between them. The CDR3 loop reads CSVEIGRINTEAFF. The CDR3 nucleotides read TGCAGCGTTGAAATCGGCAGGATAAACACTGAAGCTTTCTTT.

This chain uses TRBV4-1 with TRBJ2-7; 8 positions match TRBD2. The CDR3 runs 13 residues. CDR1 is MGHRA, CDR2 YSYEKL, per germline. The trim removed 1 base at V and 6 bases at J, leaving 2 bases unmatched. The chain's CDR3 is CASSQGGTSEQYF. The CDR3 DNA reads TGCGCCAGCAGCCAAGGAGGGACTAGCGAGCAGTACTTC.

A word on this clone: Other DNA sequences in the same sample also yield this CDR3. This rearrangement joins TRBV18 to TRBJ2-3; D remains unclear. The CDR3 length is 13 residues. V shed 3 bases and J shed 2 bases, with 6 bases lying between them. CDR1 is KGHSH, CDR2 LQKENI, per germline. The CDR3: CASSPGPTDTQYF. The DNA of the CDR3 is TGTGCCAGCTCACCTGGCCCCACAGATACGCAGTATTTT.